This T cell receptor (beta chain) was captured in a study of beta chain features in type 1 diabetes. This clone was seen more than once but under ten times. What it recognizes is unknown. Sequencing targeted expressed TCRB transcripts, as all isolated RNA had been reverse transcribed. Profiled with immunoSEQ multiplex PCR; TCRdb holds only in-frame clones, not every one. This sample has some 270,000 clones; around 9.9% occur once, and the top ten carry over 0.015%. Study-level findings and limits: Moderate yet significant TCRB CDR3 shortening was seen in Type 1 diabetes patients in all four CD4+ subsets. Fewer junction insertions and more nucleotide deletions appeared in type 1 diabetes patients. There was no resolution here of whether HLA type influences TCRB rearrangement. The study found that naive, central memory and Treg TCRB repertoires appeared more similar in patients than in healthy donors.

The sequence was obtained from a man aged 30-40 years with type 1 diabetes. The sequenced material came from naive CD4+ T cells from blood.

The CDR3 here is CASSGDRGFTEAFF. CDR3 nucleotide sequence: TGTGCCAGCAGCGGGGACAGGGGTTTCACTGAAGCTTTCTTT. The rearrangement uses TRBV9 and TRBJ1-1; 10 nucleotides agree with TRBD1. CDR3 length: 14 residues. The V segment lost 3 bases and the J segment 4 bases; nucleotides outside the gene matches: 3. The germline V gene has CDR1 SGDLS and CDR2 YYNGEE.